The 15 T cell receptor beta chains in this list originate from one sample, sequenced in a study of blood T cells in healthy people across ages. PCR was performed a second time for 7 to 11 cycles using a sample-barcoded 5' primer and a J-beta primer mix. TCRdb used MiXCR to reprocess the 5' RACE reads, holding one entry per CDR3 protein. Seen here are about 1.6 million distinct CDR3 sequences, roughly 32% observed once, and the top ten hold roughly 10%. The specimen sequenced was blood. The receptors were gathered from a woman in her 30s in good health.

The chain is built from TRBV20-1 and TRBJ2-2; 7 nucleotides line up with TRBD1. Germline trimming cut 3 bases from V and 6 bases from J; bases unmatched to any gene: 4. The CDR3 length is 13 residues. The germline gives CDR1 DFQATT, CDR2 SNEGSKA (reference sequence). The CDR3 spells CSASDRVSGELFF. The CDR3 DNA is TGCAGTGCTAGCGACAGGGTGTCCGGGGAGCTGTTTTTT.

This clonotype has at least ten counts. This chain joins TRBV29-1 and TRBJ2-5; weak D call: TRBD2 (5 bases). Trimming took off 3 bases at V and 5 bases at J, with 13 bases between the two ends. Germline values: CDR1 SQVTM, CDR2 ANQGSEA. The CDR3 extends over 13 amino acids. CDR3 loop: CSVERAVGETQYF. The DNA of the CDR3 is TGCAGCGTTGAGAGGGCGGTGGGGGAGACCCAGTACTTC.

The CDR3 is CASSLVDHEQYF. The CDR3 bases are TGTGCCAGCAGCCTCGTTGACCACGAGCAGTACTTC. The chain carries TRBV7-9 and TRBJ2-7, with no clear D. Per the germline V gene, CDR1 is SEHNR and CDR2 is FQNEAQ (reference sequence). This CDR3 has 12 amino acids. The V end was cut by 5 bases, the J end by 5 bases, with 10 bases between.

The chain recombines TRBV2 with TRBJ2-7; 8 nucleotides line up with TRBD1. This CDR3 contains 15 residues. J was trimmed by 2 bases and V by 5 bases; bases with no gene match: 8. Per germline, CDR1 SNHLY and CDR2 FYNNEI. This CDR3 is CASSSRTGRTYEQYF. The CDR3 DNA reads as TGTGCCAGCAGTTCTCGGACAGGGAGGACCTACGAGCAGTACTTC.

Details on this clonotype: At one boundary the junction diverges from the germline segment, which might be a read error. The chain is built from TRBV4-2 and TRBJ2-3, with 7 bases lining up with TRBD2. Germline V gene data show CDR1 as LGHNA and CDR2 as YNFKEQ. The CDR3 sequence is 16 residues long. CDR3 amino acids: CASSQYREVGTDTRYF. In DNA form, the CDR3 reads TGTGCCAGCAGCCAATACCGGGAGGTCGGCACAGATACGCGGTATTTT.

In this sample, this clonotype turned up a few times. The chain recombines TRBV3-1 with TRBJ2-7; TRBD1 aligns across 9 bases. In germline, CDR1 is LGHDT, CDR2 YNNKEL (reference sequence). Trimming cost V 4 bases and J 5 bases; bases outside gene matches: 6. The CDR3 loop spans 14 amino acids. Here the CDR3 DNA reads TGTGCCAGCAGCCCCTGGACAGGGGATAACGAGCAGTACTTC. Translation: CASSPWTGDNEQYF.

The chain links TRBV10-3 to TRBJ2-7, with D perhaps TRBD1 (5 bases). V was clipped by 2 bases and J by 4 bases, with 6 bases between them. Germline CDR1 is ENHRY and CDR2 is SYGVKD. CDR3 size: 12 residues. The CDR3 spells CAISENRYEQYF. The CDR3 region has the DNA TGTGCCATCAGTGAGAACAGGTACGAGCAGTACTTC.

J is TRBJ1-2 and V is TRBV20-1; D is unclear. Germline V gives CDR1 DFQATT, CDR2 SNEGSKA (reference sequence). The V gene lost 3 bases and the J gene lost 0 bases, with 11 bases spanning the gap. CDR3 length: 14 residues. CDR3 coding DNA: TGCAGTGCTAGGAGCCAGCAAGCTAACTATGGCTACACCTTC. It codes for CSARSQQANYGYTF.

The chain is built from TRBV20-1 and TRBJ1-2; perhaps TRBD1 as D (5 bases). This CDR3 is built from 13 residues. The V gene's germline CDR1 is DFQATT and CDR2 SNEGSKA (reference sequence). Trimming took 5 bases from V and 0 from J, leaving 10 bases between them. In nucleotides, the CDR3 is TGCAGTGCTTACTCGGGGCCTAACTATGGCTACACCTTC. This encodes CSAYSGPNYGYTF.

CDR3 nucleotide sequence: TGTGCCACCAGTGATTCGACAGGGATCCAAGAGACCCAGTACTTC. This gives the protein CATSDSTGIQETQYF. The rearrangement uses TRBV24-1 and TRBJ2-5, with 7 bases identical to TRBD1. CDR3 length: 15 amino acids. V gave up 2 bases and J gave up 1 base; unmatched junction bases: 3. Germline values: CDR1 KGHDR, CDR2 SFDVKD.

This clonotype has just one count. This sequence joins TRBV29-1 and TRBJ1-1, with D possibly TRBD1 on 5 matching bases. V was cut by 4 bases and J by 1 base, with 13 bases left in between. The CDR3 spans 14 residues. Germline V lookup: CDR1 SQVTM, CDR2 ANQGSEA. The CDR3 DNA is TGCAGCGTTGGTGCTAATAGGGGGAACACTGAAGCTTTCTTT. Its protein is CSVGANRGNTEAFF.

This clonotype occurred many times. This rearrangement joins TRBV9 to TRBJ2-7; TRBD2 matches at 11 bases. Germline values: CDR1 SGDLS, CDR2 YYNGEE. The J segment lost 3 bases and the V segment lost 3 bases, leaving 2 bases of the junction unmatched. The CDR3 consists of 14 residues. CDR3 in DNA: TGTGCCAGCAGCGAAACTAGCGGGAGCTACGAGCAGTACTTC. This sequence encodes CASSETSGSYEQYF.

This clonotype has at least ten counts. J is TRBJ2-1 and V is TRBV20-1; no clear D gene. The V gene lost 8 bases and the J gene lost 4 bases, with 6 bases spanning the gap. The CDR3 length is 10 residues. Germline V gene sequence: CDR1 DFQATT, CDR2 SNEGSKA (reference sequence). For the CDR3, the DNA is TGCAGTCCCTTGTACAATGAGCAGTTCTTC. Residues: CSPLYNEQFF.

This clonotype showed up just a few times. The chain joins TRBV20-1 to TRBJ2-3, with 8 positions matching TRBD2. The germline CDR1 and CDR2 sequences are DFQATT and SNEGSKA (reference sequence). With V trimmed by 6 bases and J by 1 base, 6 bases remained unmatched. The CDR3 has 14 amino acids. CDR3 DNA: TGCAGTGCCGGAAGCGGGAGTGGCACAGATACGCAGTATTTT. Its protein product is CSAGSGSGTDTQYF.

The V call is TRBV5-1, the J call TRBJ2-5; maybe TRBD2 (6 bases). With 5 bases removed from V and 5 bases from J, the gap between germline ends came to 13 bases. The CDR3 sequence is 13 residues long. The germline V gene encodes CDR1 SGHRS and CDR2 YFSETQ. CDR3 sequence (DNA): TGCGCCAGCAGGATGGGGGAGGACGAGACCCAGTACTTC. As protein: CASRMGEDETQYF.